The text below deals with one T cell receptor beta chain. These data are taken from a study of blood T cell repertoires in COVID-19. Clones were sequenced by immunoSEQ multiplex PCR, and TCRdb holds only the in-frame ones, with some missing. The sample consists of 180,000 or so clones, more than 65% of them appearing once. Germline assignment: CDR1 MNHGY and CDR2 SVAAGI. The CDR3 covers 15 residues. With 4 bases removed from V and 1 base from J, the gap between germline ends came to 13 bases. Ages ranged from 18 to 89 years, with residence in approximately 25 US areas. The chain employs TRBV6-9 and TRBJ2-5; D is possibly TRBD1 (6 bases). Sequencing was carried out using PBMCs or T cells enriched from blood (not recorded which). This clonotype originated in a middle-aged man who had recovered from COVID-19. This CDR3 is CASSWTDLLQETQYF. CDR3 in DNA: TGTGCCAGCAGTTGGACAGATCTTCTCCAAGAGACCCAGTACTTC.